This TCR beta chain is from a study of post-analysis software for immune sequencing data. The study, taken as a whole, reports: With TRBV5-6, TRBV5-1 and TRBV20-1 included, about five TRBV segments were more frequent in patients than in controls. Batch-mates among the samples co-clustered strongly by F measure.

Incorporated into the TCR beta cDNA libraries were unique molecular identifiers, which served to reduce PCR and sequencing biases. TCRdb called the PCR reads again in MiXCR, with one record for every CDR3 protein. The sample shows around 770,000 distinct CDR3 sequences, approximately 44% of them seen only once. The CDR3 covers 12 residues. The germline CDR1 and CDR2 sequences are SQVTM and ANQGSEA. Trimming stripped 3 bases from V and 2 bases from J, with 7 bases between. This clonotype was counted only a few times. Its matching antigen is unknown. The chain has TRBV29-1 and TRBJ1-2; D unresolved. What was sequenced was blood. The TCR was taken from a girl aged 5-17 years with multiple sclerosis. This CDR3 reads CSVDLQNYGYTF. CDR3 nucleotides: TGCAGCGTTGATCTGCAGAACTATGGCTACACCTTC.